Listed below are T cell receptor beta chains from one sample, sequenced in a study of beta chain features in type 1 diabetes. Sequencing used immunoSEQ multiplex PCR; TCRdb keeps in-frame clones, though not all of them. This table holds about 930,000 clones, roughly 15% found once. Sequenced input: naive CD4+ T cells from blood. These receptors were taken from a young woman in good health. Each CDR3 is given with its conserved first and last residue. Fields, in order: clone size, J gene, V gene, D gene, CDR3 protein, CDR3 DNA. D genes are given only for firm matches. Not all rows give a size; the values are once, few, many and, for expanded clones, a class.

few,TRBJ1-2,TRBV9,NA,CASSVAPGVEYGYTF,TGTGCCAGCAGCGTAGCCCCAGGGGTGGAATATGGCTACACCTTC
few,TRBJ2-2,TRBV5-1,NA,CASSYPSNGELFF,TGCGCCAGCAGCTACCCGTCCAACGGGGAGCTGTTTTTT
NA,TRBJ2-5,TRBV5-1,NA,CASSFSARLTSTTQETQYF,TGCGCCAGCAGCTTTAGCGCCAGATTAACTTCAACCACTCAAGAGACCCAGTACTTC
few,TRBJ2-3,TRBV4-2,TRBD2,CASSPTSFFTDTQYF,TGTGCCAGCAGCCCGACTAGCTTTTTCACAGATACGCAGTATTTT
few,TRBJ2-5,TRBV19,NA,CASSKLAAGETQYF,TGTGCCAGTAGTAAGCTCGCCGCAGGGGAGACCCAGTACTTC
NA,TRBJ2-1,TRBV7-2,TRBD2,CASSPGTSAQFF,TGTGCCAGCAGCCCCGGGACTAGCGCACAGTTCTTC
few,TRBJ2-1,TRBV19,NA,CASSIVHFKGMGSYNEQFF,TGTGCCAGTAGTATCGTCCATTTTAAGGGCATGGGCTCCTACAATGAGCAGTTCTTC
few,TRBJ1-1,TRBV19,NA,CASSIHRPSLNTEAFF,TGTGCCAGTAGTATTCACAGGCCGTCCCTGAACACTGAAGCTTTCTTT
NA,TRBJ1-1,TRBV6-5,NA,CASSTRGKAFF,TGTGCCAGCAGTACGAGGGGCAAAGCTTTCTTT
NA,TRBJ2-5,TRBV6-1,NA,CASTIGQLETQYF,TGTGCCAGCACCATAGGACAATTGGAGACCCAGTACTTC
few,TRBJ2-7,TRBV4-2,TRBD2,CASSQLLAGGSEQYF,TGTGCCAGCAGCCAACTACTAGCGGGAGGTTCCGAGCAGTACTTC
few,TRBJ2-5,TRBV11-2,NA,CASRFRETQYF,TGTGCCAGCAGGTTTCGGGAGACCCAGTACTTC
few,TRBJ1-5,TRBV28,TRBD1,CASSPPGGTGQPQHF,TGTGCCAGCAGTCCCCCAGGGGGAACTGGTCAGCCCCAGCATTTT
NA,TRBJ2-7,TRBV12-5,NA,CAKGVRSYEQYF,TGTGCTAAGGGGGTTCGCTCCTACGAGCAGTACTTC
NA,TRBJ2-5,TRBV28,NA,CASSSTTQYF,TGTGCCAGCAGTTCAACGACCCAGTACTTC
NA,TRBJ1-5,TRBV7-2,TRBD1,CASSSEGGHQPQHF,TGTGCCAGCAGCTCCGAAGGGGGCCATCAGCCCCAGCATTTT
few,TRBJ2-3,TRBV9,NA,CASAAGTGSITQYF,TGTGCCAGCGCCGCAGGGACCGGGTCTATTACGCAGTATTTT
NA,TRBJ2-1,TRBV2,TRBD2,CASRSDSGKSYNEQFF,TGTGCCAGCAGATCCGATAGCGGGAAGTCCTACAATGAGCAGTTCTTC
few,TRBJ2-5,TRBV27,NA,CASSSFVRETQYF,TGTGCCAGCAGTTCGTTTGTACGGGAGACCCAGTACTTC
NA,TRBJ2-1,TRBV7-9,TRBD2,CAVERDSYNEQFF,TGTGCTGTTGAGCGGGATAGCTACAATGAGCAGTTCTTC
few,TRBJ2-1,TRBV7-9,TRBD2,CASNGGGPGEQFF,TGTGCCAGCAATGGCGGGGGGCCCGGTGAGCAGTTCTTC
few,TRBJ2-1,TRBV11-2,TRBD2,CASSLGLAGGGFTGEQFF,TGTGCCAGCAGCTTAGGACTAGCGGGAGGAGGCTTTACGGGTGAGCAGTTCTTC
few,TRBJ2-2,TRBV27,TRBD2,CASGRAINVGELFF,TGTGCCAGCGGGAGGGCAATTAATGTCGGGGAGCTGTTTTTT
few,TRBJ2-7,TRBV5-8,TRBD1,CASSFGQGGEQYF,TGTGCCAGCAGCTTCGGACAGGGCGGCGAGCAGTACTTC
NA,TRBJ2-5,TRBV25-1,NA,CASSVPGHGETQYF,TGTGCCAGCAGTGTACCAGGGCACGGGGAGACCCAGTACTTC
few,TRBJ2-6,TRBV6-1,TRBD2,CASSVEREPGANVLTF,TGTGCCAGCAGTGTAGAGCGGGAGCCTGGGGCCAACGTCCTGACTTTC
few,TRBJ2-7,TRBV6-5,NA,CASSYSGGHSYEQYF,TGTGCCAGCAGTTACTCGGGAGGACACTCCTACGAGCAGTACTTC
NA,TRBJ2-1,TRBV19,NA,CASSYRAVSYNEQFF,TGTGCCAGTAGCTACAGGGCCGTATCCTACAATGAGCAGTTCTTC
few,TRBJ2-3,TRBV23-1,TRBD2,CASSQSFQREGITDTQYF,TGCGCCAGCAGTCAATCCTTCCAGCGGGAGGGAATCACAGATACGCAGTATTTT
NA,TRBJ2-7,TRBV25-1,NA,CASSAGGAYTYEQYF,TGTGCCAGCAGTGCAGGTGGGGCATATACCTACGAGCAGTACTTC
few,TRBJ1-5,TRBV28,TRBD1,CASSFSRTGNQPQHF,TGTGCCAGCAGTTTTAGCCGGACAGGGAATCAGCCCCAGCATTTT
NA,TRBJ2-7,TRBV12-5,TRBD2,CASGLVQAGVGPYEQYF,TGTGCTAGTGGTTTGGTTCAAGCGGGAGTTGGACCCTACGAGCAGTACTTC
once,TRBJ2-4,TRBV27,NA,CASSPLGGPKNIQYF,TGTGCCAGCAGTCCTTTGGGGGGTCCCAAAAACATTCAGTACTTC
few,TRBJ2-7,TRBV6-5,NA,CASSRQELSYEQYF,TGTGCCAGCAGCAGACAGGAGCTCTCCTACGAGCAGTACTTC
few,TRBJ2-1,TRBV21-1,NA,CASSKAGLVSYDEQFF,TGTGCCAGCAGCAAAGCGGGACTAGTATCCTACGATGAGCAGTTCTTC